A selection of T cell receptor beta chains follows, all from one sample in a study of T cell repertoires in cytomegalovirus infection. For these TCRs, the target antigens are not known. TCRdb reprocessed the reads with MiXCR, giving one entry per CDR3 protein. The data contain about 55,000 distinct CDR3 sequences, 20% to 25% of them singletons. The source was CD8+ T cells from cultured PBMCs, collected from culture after CMV antigen stimulation. Receptor source: a human donor in good health (CMV status not recorded). Some clones in this sample may be carry-over from other donors' samples. Each CDR3 is given with its conserved first and last residue. Each record gives: J gene, D gene, clone size, V gene, CDR3 protein, CDR3 DNA. A D gene is named only where the DNA matches it firmly. Expanded clones get a size class; other rows say once, few or many, or leave the size out.

J gene: TRBJ2-2; D gene: .; clone size: .; V gene: TRBV6-2/TRBV6-3; CDR3 protein: CATVSRGRAGELFF; CDR3 DNA: TGTGCCACCGTTTCGAGGGGACGGGCCGGGGAGCTGTTTTTT
J gene: TRBJ2-1; D gene: .; clone size: .; V gene: TRBV7-2; CDR3 protein: CASSFRTSSYNEQFF; CDR3 DNA: TGTGCCAGCAGCTTTAGAACTAGCTCCTACAATGAGCAGTTCTTC
J gene: TRBJ2-3; D gene: TRBD2; clone size: few; V gene: TRBV27; CDR3 protein: CASSPWALAGATDTQYF; CDR3 DNA: TGTGCCAGCAGTCCCTGGGCCTTAGCGGGAGCCACAGATACGCAGTATTTT
J gene: TRBJ2-7; D gene: TRBD1; clone size: .; V gene: TRBV7-9; CDR3 protein: CASSLPGTENEQYF; CDR3 DNA: TGTGCCAGCAGCTTACCGGGGACAGAGAACGAGCAGTACTTC
J gene: TRBJ2-1; D gene: .; clone size: few; V gene: TRBV7-3; CDR3 protein: CASSLSYAENEQFF; CDR3 DNA: TGTGCCAGCAGCTTATCCTACGCGGAGAATGAGCAGTTCTTC
J gene: TRBJ2-3; D gene: .; clone size: .; V gene: TRBV7-8; CDR3 protein: CASGSGSADTQYF; CDR3 DNA: TGTGCCAGCGGGTCAGGGTCGGCAGATACGCAGTATTTT
J gene: TRBJ1-3; D gene: TRBD1; clone size: .; V gene: TRBV27; CDR3 protein: CASSSRRGSGNTIYF; CDR3 DNA: TGTGCCAGCAGTTCACGCAGGGGGTCTGGAAACACCATATATTTT
J gene: TRBJ2-1; D gene: .; clone size: few; V gene: TRBV7-6; CDR3 protein: CASSLKSGSNNEQFF; CDR3 DNA: TGTGCCAGCAGCTTGAAGAGCGGGTCGAACAATGAGCAGTTCTTC
J gene: TRBJ2-3; D gene: .; clone size: .; V gene: TRBV4-1; CDR3 protein: CASSQVPLPTDTQYF; CDR3 DNA: TGCGCCAGCAGCCAAGTCCCTTTACCGACAGATACGCAGTATTTT
J gene: TRBJ2-1; D gene: .; clone size: few; V gene: TRBV11-1; CDR3 protein: CASSSGPGGWNEQFF; CDR3 DNA: TGTGCCAGCAGCTCGGGGCCCGGGGGCTGGAATGAGCAGTTCTTC
J gene: TRBJ2-7; D gene: .; clone size: .; V gene: TRBV7-8; CDR3 protein: CASSPDFYEQYF; CDR3 DNA: TGTGCCAGCAGCCCCGATTTCTACGAGCAGTACTTC
J gene: TRBJ1-2; D gene: TRBD1; clone size: .; V gene: TRBV6-6; CDR3 protein: CASSYLQGAEGYTF; CDR3 DNA: TGTGCCAGCAGTTACCTTCAGGGGGCCGAGGGCTACACCTTC
J gene: TRBJ2-3; D gene: TRBD1; clone size: .; V gene: TRBV7-2; CDR3 protein: CASSRQGPGTHRGNTDTQYF; CDR3 DNA: TGTGCCAGCAGCCGACAGGGGCCCGGGACTCACCGCGGCAACACAGATACGCAGTATTTT
J gene: TRBJ1-5; D gene: .; clone size: .; V gene: TRBV20-1; CDR3 protein: CSVILRGSNQPQHF; CDR3 DNA: TGCAGTGTTATCCTCCGGGGCAGCAATCAGCCCCAGCATTTT
J gene: TRBJ2-3; D gene: .; clone size: .; V gene: TRBV28; CDR3 protein: CASSLGQGPDTQYF; CDR3 DNA: TGTGCCAGCAGTTTAGGTCAGGGGCCAGATACGCAGTATTTT
J gene: TRBJ2-1; D gene: .; clone size: few; V gene: TRBV6-2/TRBV6-3; CDR3 protein: CASTRTTYNEQFF; CDR3 DNA: TGTGCCAGCACCCGGACTACGTACAATGAGCAGTTCTTC
J gene: TRBJ1-1; D gene: .; clone size: .; V gene: TRBV5-3; CDR3 protein: CASSRRYGDTEAFF; CDR3 DNA: TGTGCCAGCAGCCGTCGTTATGGGGACACTGAAGCTTTCTTT
J gene: TRBJ1-4; D gene: TRBD1; clone size: few; V gene: TRBV7-8; CDR3 protein: CASSYRQGEGEKLFF; CDR3 DNA: TGTGCCAGCAGCTACAGACAGGGGGAAGGTGAAAAACTGTTTTTT
J gene: TRBJ2-1; D gene: .; clone size: .; V gene: TRBV9; CDR3 protein: CASSPRSSSYNEQFF; CDR3 DNA: TGTGCCAGCAGCCCCAGGTCCAGCTCCTACAATGAGCAGTTCTTC
J gene: TRBJ2-5; D gene: .; clone size: .; V gene: TRBV7-2; CDR3 protein: CASSPRGVGETQYF; CDR3 DNA: TGTGCCAGCAGTCCAAGGGGGGTCGGAGAGACCCAGTACTTC
J gene: TRBJ2-7; D gene: TRBD2; clone size: few; V gene: TRBV7-3; CDR3 protein: CASSLIGGRDYSYEQYF; CDR3 DNA: TGTGCCAGCAGCTTAATTGGGGGACGGGACTACTCCTACGAGCAGTACTTC
J gene: TRBJ1-1; D gene: .; clone size: few; V gene: TRBV4-1; CDR3 protein: CASSQKEGGPGTEAFF; CDR3 DNA: TGCGCCAGCAGCCAGAAGGAGGGGGGGCCAGGCACTGAAGCTTTCTTT
J gene: TRBJ1-6; D gene: TRBD1; clone size: .; V gene: TRBV6-5; CDR3 protein: CASSYSAGGDSPLHF; CDR3 DNA: TGTGCCAGCAGTTACTCGGCAGGGGGAGATTCACCCCTCCACTTT
J gene: TRBJ2-5; D gene: .; clone size: few; V gene: TRBV2; CDR3 protein: CAAALWASAETQYF; CDR3 DNA: TGTGCCGCCGCCCTTTGGGCTAGCGCTGAGACCCAGTACTTC
J gene: TRBJ1-2; D gene: .; clone size: many; V gene: TRBV7-8; CDR3 protein: CASSQDASTNYGYTF; CDR3 DNA: TGTGCCAGCAGTCAGGACGCGAGTACTAACTATGGCTACACCTTC
J gene: TRBJ2-2; D gene: .; clone size: .; V gene: TRBV6-2/TRBV6-3; CDR3 protein: CASTVRGAYTGELFF; CDR3 DNA: TGTGCCAGCACTGTCCGGGGGGCTTATACCGGGGAGCTGTTTTTT
J gene: TRBJ2-5; D gene: .; clone size: few; V gene: TRBV7-6; CDR3 protein: CASSTDEQISQETQYF; CDR3 DNA: TGTGCCAGCAGCACAGACGAGCAGATTAGCCAAGAGACCCAGTACTTC
J gene: TRBJ2-1; D gene: .; clone size: .; V gene: TRBV12-3/TRBV12-4; CDR3 protein: CASSPTGPSNEQFF; CDR3 DNA: TGTGCCAGCAGTCCAACAGGTCCTTCCAATGAGCAGTTCTTC
J gene: TRBJ2-3; D gene: TRBD2; clone size: .; V gene: TRBV7-8; CDR3 protein: CASSLGTSGDTDTQYF; CDR3 DNA: TGTGCCAGCAGCTTAGGGACTAGCGGGGACACAGATACGCAGTATTTT
J gene: TRBJ1-5; D gene: .; clone size: .; V gene: TRBV12-3/TRBV12-4; CDR3 protein: CASSLNQPQHF; CDR3 DNA: TGTGCCAGCAGCCTCAATCAGCCCCAGCATTTT
J gene: TRBJ2-3; D gene: .; clone size: .; V gene: TRBV4-1; CDR3 protein: CASSQDRDGARGQYF; CDR3 DNA: TGCGCCAGCAGCCAAGATAGAGATGGGGCACGCGGGCAGTATTTT
J gene: TRBJ2-7; D gene: .; clone size: .; V gene: TRBV12-3/TRBV12-4; CDR3 protein: CASSLGQHYEQYF; CDR3 DNA: TGTGCCAGCAGTTTAGGGCAGCACTACGAGCAGTACTTC
J gene: TRBJ2-1; D gene: .; clone size: few; V gene: TRBV12-3/TRBV12-4; CDR3 protein: CASSPEEGRTAYNEQFF; CDR3 DNA: TGTGCCAGCAGTCCCGAGGAGGGACGCACCGCCTACAATGAGCAGTTCTTC
J gene: TRBJ1-4; D gene: .; clone size: .; V gene: TRBV4-3; CDR3 protein: CASSPQLVTRQKLFF; CDR3 DNA: TGCGCCAGCAGCCCCCAATTGGTTACTCGGCAAAAACTGTTTTTT
J gene: TRBJ2-7; D gene: TRBD1; clone size: .; V gene: TRBV19; CDR3 protein: CASSTLHGQGEYSYEQYF; CDR3 DNA: TGTGCCAGTAGTACCCTCCATGGACAGGGGGAATACTCCTACGAGCAGTACTTC
J gene: TRBJ1-2; D gene: .; clone size: many; V gene: TRBV5-6; CDR3 protein: CASSLAALRKGYTF; CDR3 DNA: TGTGCCAGCAGCTTGGCAGCCCTTCGAAAAGGCTACACCTTC
J gene: TRBJ2-3; D gene: .; clone size: .; V gene: TRBV7-6; CDR3 protein: CASSLARGGADTQYF; CDR3 DNA: TGTGCCAGCAGCTTAGCGCGGGGCGGGGCAGATACGCAGTATTTT